This TCR beta chain was retrieved from a study of T cells in Graves' hyperthyroidism and ophthalmopathy. Regions amplified from RNA transcripts were the TCR beta CDR3 regions. The study used the HTBI primer set for a first-round RT-PCR of the TCR CDR3. TCRdb called the multiplex PCR reads again in MiXCR, with one record for every CDR3 protein. The table has about 480,000 distinct CDR3 sequences, approximately 15% seen once. Reasons for excluding patients were uncontrolled infection, other autoimmune disease, pregnancy or lactation. In this sample, this clonotype turned up many times. The germline CDR1 and CDR2 sequences are KGHDR and SFDVKD. There are 16 residues in the CDR3. V lost 3 bases to trimming and J lost 7 bases; unmatched junction nucleotides: 4.

The sequence was obtained from a woman aged 18-29 years with Graves' hyperthyroidism. The V call is TRBV24-1, the J call TRBJ2-2; 13 bases are a match to TRBD2. What was sequenced was blood. The CDR3 nucleotides read TGTGCCACCAGTGATCGGACTAGCGGGAGTAGCGGGGAGCTGTTTTTT. Amino acid sequence: CATSDRTSGSSGELFF.